The clone carrying this T cell receptor beta chain turned up a few times. Its specificity is not known. The data were taken from a study of response to subunit inactivated influenza vaccine. Trimming shortened V by 1 base and J by 2 bases, and 5 bases separated the two germline ends. The length of the CDR3 is 14 residues. General study points: Authors suggested each seasonal flu vaccination may recruit only limited numbers of new T cells.

TCRdb used MiXCR to reprocess the RT-PCR reads, holding one entry per CDR3 protein. The sample carries 700,000 to 800,000 distinct CDR3 sequences, around a sixth recorded once. This clonotype originated in a man aged 50 to 59 who received an inactivated influenza vaccine. This sequence joins TRBV12-3 or TRBV12-4 and TRBJ1-4; D not resolved. The source was PBMCs from blood, collected approximately 5 days after vaccination. The CDR3 nucleotides are TGTGCCAGCAGTTTAGTCAGGACTAATGAAAAACTGTTTTTT. It is translated as CASSLVRTNEKLFF.